This T cell receptor beta chain emerged from a study of blood T cell repertoires in COVID-19. The table came from immunoSEQ multiplex PCR; TCRdb's copy has only in-frame clones and leaves some out. The data show around 50,000 clones, 70% to 85% seen once. This CDR3 is built from 13 residues. The V gene lost 3 bases and the J gene lost 4 bases, with 10 bases spanning the gap. CDR1 KGHSH and CDR2 LQKENI come from the germline V gene. This TCR was sampled from a woman aged 45 to 65 with acute COVID-19. The gene calls are TRBV18 and TRBJ2-7; D may be TRBD2 (5 bases). Sequencing input: PBMCs or T cells enriched from blood (not recorded which). The CDR3 loop is CASSPRAAYEQYF. The CDR3 bases are TGTGCCAGCTCACCGAGAGCGGCTTACGAGCAGTACTTC. Together with reference TRBV18 and TRBJ2-7, the CDR3 gives the full variable domain: NAGVMQNPRHLVRRRGQEARLRCSPMKGHSHVYWYRQLPEEGLKFMVYLQKENIIDESGMPKERFSAEFPKEGPSILRIQQVVRGDSAAYFCASSPRAAYEQYFGPGTRLTVT.